The next 12 T cell receptor beta chains were all read from a single sample in a study of blood T cell repertoires in COVID-19. Data came from immunoSEQ multiplex PCR; TCRdb stores just in-frame clones and leaves some out. This table holds 250,000 or so clones, around 79% found once. Material for sequencing was peripheral blood. These receptors all stem from a woman older than 75 with acute or convalescent COVID-19.

The V gene is TRBV7-9, the J gene TRBJ1-3; a possible D gene is TRBD1 (6 bases). The germline V gene encodes CDR1 SEHNR and CDR2 FQNEAQ (reference sequence). Trimming left V 5 bases short and J 2 bases short, with 13 bases between. This CDR3 spans 15 amino acids. The CDR3 reads CASSPQGTPGNTIYF. DNA for the CDR3: TGTGCCAGCAGCCCACAGGGTACCCCTGGAAACACCATATATTTT.

This chain uses TRBV3-1 (or the pseudogene TRBV3-2) with TRBJ2-2; D perhaps matches TRBD1 (6 bases). This CDR3 comprises 14 residues. Germline V lookup: CDR1 LGHDT, CDR2 YNNKEL (reference sequence). Between the trimmed V and J ends, which lost 2 bases and 6 bases, there was a span of 10 bases. CDR3 bases: TGTGCCAGCAGCCAAACAGGGCGGGCCGGGGAGCTGTTTTTT. Its translation: CASSQTGRAGELFF.

The CDR3 sequence: CASLTGNQPQHF. In DNA form, the CDR3 reads TGTGCCAGCCTAACAGGGAATCAGCCCCAGCATTTT. The chain combines TRBV12-3 or TRBV12-4 with TRBJ1-5; D may be TRBD1 (6 bases). This CDR3 is 12 amino acids long. V was pared by 8 bases and J by 4 bases, with 9 bases between.

The V gene is TRBV5-4, the J gene TRBJ2-7; TRBD1 aligns across 8 bases. The V gene end was trimmed by 4 bases and the J gene end by 7 bases; junction bases not matched to a gene: 10. Germline loops: CDR1 SGHNT, CDR2 YYREEE (reference sequence). The CDR3 spans 14 residues. The chain's CDR3 is CASSTGGGLWEQYF. CDR3 coding DNA: TGTGCCAGCAGCACAGGGGGAGGCTTGTGGGAGCAGTACTTC.

The chain recombines TRBV7-6 with TRBJ2-1; D call uncertain. This CDR3 comprises 13 residues. CDR1 SGHVS and CDR2 FNYEAQ come from the germline V gene. V was cut by 5 bases and J by 9 bases, with 14 bases left in between. CDR3 sequence (DNA): TGTGCCAGCAGCCCTCTGCAGGCCGGTGAGCAGTTCTTC. The encoded protein is CASSPLQAGEQFF.

The chain uses TRBV6-6 and TRBJ2-1; D perhaps matches TRBD2 (5 bases). This CDR3 is 13 amino acids long. The germline gives CDR1 MNHNY, CDR2 SVGAGI (reference sequence). Trimming shortened V by 3 bases and J by 5 bases, and 8 bases separated the two germline ends. Here the CDR3 DNA reads TGTGCCAGCAGTTATACTAGACACAATGAGCAGTTCTTC. This codes for CASSYTRHNEQFF.

This clone was detected a few times. CDR3 DNA: TGTGCCAGCAGTCCCGGGACTAGGGGTGCAGATACGCAGTATTTT. This codes for CASSPGTRGADTQYF. This chain joins TRBV6-5 and TRBJ2-3; 8 nucleotides line up with TRBD2. Germline CDR1 reads MNHEY; CDR2 reads SVGAGI. V lost 5 bases and J lost 4; bases outside the gene matches: 8. This CDR3 is 15 amino acids long.

The rearrangement uses TRBV27 and TRBJ1-6; TRBD1 aligns across 8 bases. CDR1 and CDR2 (germline): MNHEY, SMNVEV (reference sequence). CDR3 length equals 14 residues. Trimming removed 6 bases from V and 9 bases from J; junction bases left unmatched: 7. CDR3 DNA sequence: TGTGCCAGCAGCCTCGGGACAGGAGTTTCACCCCTCCACTTT. It codes for CASSLGTGVSPLHF.

The rearrangement links TRBV12-3 or TRBV12-4 to TRBJ2-7; TRBD1 aligns across 9 bases. The CDR3 runs 13 residues. The junction had 4 bases not matched to a gene; V was cut back by 5 bases and J by 5 bases. The DNA of the CDR3 is TGTGCCAGCAGTACCGGGACAGGGCACGAGCAGTACTTC. Translation: CASSTGTGHEQYF.

This chain joins TRBV9 and TRBJ2-5, with TRBD1 matching 10 bases. V shed 0 bases, J shed 0 bases, and the junction held 2 bases outside the gene matches. Germline loops: CDR1 SGDLS, CDR2 YYNGEE. This CDR3 spans 16 amino acids. CDR3 in DNA: TGTGCCAGCAGCGTAGTGGGACAGGGGAACCAAGAGACCCAGTACTTC. Its translation is CASSVVGQGNQETQYF.

The genes are TRBV5-1 and TRBJ1-2; D is unclear. This CDR3 has 17 residues. CDR1 and CDR2 from the germline V gene are SGHRS and YFSETQ. Trimming left V 1 base short and J 2 bases short, with 18 bases between. As DNA, the CDR3 is TGCGCCAGCAGCTTGTTTGCATCAAACCGGGTGAACTATGGCTACACCTTC. It is translated as CASSLFASNRVNYGYTF.

The chain uses TRBV3-1 (or the pseudogene TRBV3-2) and TRBJ1-2, with D tentatively TRBD1 (5 bases). The CDR3 runs to 13 residues. V shed 4 bases and J shed 0 bases, with 6 bases lying between them. Germline CDR1 reads LGHDT; CDR2 reads YNNKEL (reference sequence). CDR3 residues: CASSLRANYGYTF. The CDR3 coding sequence is TGTGCCAGCAGCCTCAGGGCTAACTATGGCTACACCTTC.